These 9 T cell receptor beta chains were sequenced from one sample in a study of T cells expressing NK-cell markers. TCRdb reprocessed the 5' RACE reads and stores each CDR3 protein as one record, lacking DNA. Here the sample table reports some 300,000 distinct CDR3 sequences. Material: blood T cells: a sorted CD56 or NKG2C T cell subset, CD4+ or CD8+ T cells, or bulk PBMC T cells (not recorded which). These receptors were obtained from a man between 18 and 29 years old in good health.

The chain uses TRBV24-1 and TRBJ2-1; the TCRdb call, TRBD2, lacks DNA for checking. The germline V gene has CDR1 KGHDR and CDR2 SFDVKD. The CDR3 spans 13 residues. The chain's CDR3 is CATGAGGGNEQFF.

The chain combines TRBV30 with TRBJ2-5; the TCRdb D gene call, TRBD2, has no DNA to confirm it. Germline CDR1 GTSNPN, CDR2 SVGIG (reference sequence). The CDR3 length is 16 residues. The CDR3 loop is CAWSVLAGGPRETQYF. Complete variable domain (other parts from reference TRBV30 and TRBJ2-5): SQTIHQWPATLVQPVGSPLSLECTVEGTSNPNLYWYRQAAGRGLQLLFYSVGIGQISSEVPQNLSASRPQDRQFILSSKKLLLSDSGFYLCAWSVLAGGPRETQYFGPGTRLLVL.

The chain is built from TRBV3-1 and TRBJ1-4. CDR1 is LGHDT, CDR2 YNNKEL, per germline (reference sequence). The CDR3 has 14 amino acids. This chain's CDR3 is CASSPPLGNEKLFF. The whole variable domain, filled in from reference TRBV3-1 and TRBJ1-4, reads DTAVSQTPKYLVTQMGNDKSIKCEQNLGHDTMYWYKQDSKKFLKIMFSYNNKELIINETVPNRFSPKSPDKAHLNLHINSLELGDSAVYFCASSPPLGNEKLFFGSGTQLSVL.

The chain links TRBV19 to TRBJ1-5. Germline V gene data show CDR1 as LNHDA and CDR2 as SQIVND (reference sequence). The CDR3 sequence is 14 residues long. The CDR3 sequence is CASSLTASNQPQHF.

V and J are TRBV7-8 and TRBJ2-5; checking the TCRdb D call of TRBD1 is not possible without DNA. Germline V lookup: CDR1 SGHVS, CDR2 FQNEAQ. The CDR3 runs 14 residues. This CDR3 reads CASSPPQGQETQYF. Based on the CDR3 plus reference TRBV7-8 and TRBJ2-5, the full variable domain is GAGVSQSPRYKVAKRGQDVALRCDPISGHVSLFWYQQALGQGPEFLTYFQNEAQLDKSGLPSDRFFAERPEGSVSTLKIQRTQQEDSAVYLCASSPPQGQETQYFGPGTRLLVL.

The chain recombines TRBV5-1 with TRBJ2-6; TCRdb outputs TRBD1, but without DNA this stays unchecked. The germline V gene has CDR1 SGHRS and CDR2 YFSETQ. The CDR3 totals 17 residues. The CDR3 sequence is CASSFQTGFSGANVLTF.

This chain connects TRBV2 to TRBJ1-1; no DNA is available, so the TRBD1 call from TCRdb remains unchecked. The CDR3 spans 15 residues. Germline V lookup: CDR1 SNHLY, CDR2 FYNNEI. CDR3: CASSSLGQGVAEAFF.

This chain joins TRBV23-1 and TRBJ2-3. TRBV23-1 is assigned to the ORF class and has an uncertain function. The CDR3 length is 12 residues. The CDR3 loop is CASSPRRDTQYF.

The chain is built from TRBV12-3 or TRBV12-4 and TRBJ1-2; TCRdb's D call of TRBD1 is untestable without DNA. The CDR3 is 14 residues long. CDR3 loop: CASSLAAGGGGYTF.